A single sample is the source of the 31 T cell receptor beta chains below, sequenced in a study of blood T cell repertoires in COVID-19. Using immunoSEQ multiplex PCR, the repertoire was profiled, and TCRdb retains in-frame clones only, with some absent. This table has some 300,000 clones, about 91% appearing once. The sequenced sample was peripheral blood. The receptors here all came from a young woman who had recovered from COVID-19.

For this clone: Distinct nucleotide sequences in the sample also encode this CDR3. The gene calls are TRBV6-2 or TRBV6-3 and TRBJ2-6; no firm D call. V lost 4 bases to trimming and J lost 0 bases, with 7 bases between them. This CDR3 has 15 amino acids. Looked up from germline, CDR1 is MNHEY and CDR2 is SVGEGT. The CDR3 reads CASSSRSSGANVLTF. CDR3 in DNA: TGTGCCAGCAGTTCGCGGTCCTCTGGGGCCAACGTCCTGACTTTC.

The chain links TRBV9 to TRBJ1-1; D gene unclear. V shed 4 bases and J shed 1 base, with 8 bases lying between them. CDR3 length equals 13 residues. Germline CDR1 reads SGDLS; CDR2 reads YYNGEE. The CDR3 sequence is CASSHRQNTEAFF. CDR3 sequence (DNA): TGTGCCAGCAGCCATAGACAGAACACTGAAGCTTTCTTT.

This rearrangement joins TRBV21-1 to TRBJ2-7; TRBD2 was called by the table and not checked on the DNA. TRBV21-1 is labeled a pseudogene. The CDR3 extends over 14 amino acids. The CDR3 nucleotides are TGTGCCAGCAGCAAAGCGGGGGACTCCGAAGAGCAGTACTTC. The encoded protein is CASSKAGDSEEQYF.

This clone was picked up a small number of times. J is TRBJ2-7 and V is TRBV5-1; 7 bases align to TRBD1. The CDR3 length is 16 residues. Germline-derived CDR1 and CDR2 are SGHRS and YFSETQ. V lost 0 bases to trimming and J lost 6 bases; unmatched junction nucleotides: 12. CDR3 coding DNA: TGCGCCAGCAGCTTGGGTGGGGCGACAGGGCTCACCGAGCAGTACTTC. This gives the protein CASSLGGATGLTEQYF.

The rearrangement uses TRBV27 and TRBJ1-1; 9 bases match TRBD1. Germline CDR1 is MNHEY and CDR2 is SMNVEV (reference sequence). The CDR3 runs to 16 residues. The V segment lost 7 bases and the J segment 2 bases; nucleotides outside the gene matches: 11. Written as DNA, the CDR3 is TGTGCCAGCACCTTGACGACAGGGGGGGTTAACACTGAAGCTTTCTTT. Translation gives CASTLTTGGVNTEAFF.

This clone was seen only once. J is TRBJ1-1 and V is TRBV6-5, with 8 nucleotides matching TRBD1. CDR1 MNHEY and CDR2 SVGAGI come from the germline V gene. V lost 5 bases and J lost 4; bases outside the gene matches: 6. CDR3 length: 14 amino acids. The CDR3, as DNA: TGTGCCAGCAGTAAGGACAGGGTGCGCACTGAAGCTTTCTTT. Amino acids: CASSKDRVRTEAFF.

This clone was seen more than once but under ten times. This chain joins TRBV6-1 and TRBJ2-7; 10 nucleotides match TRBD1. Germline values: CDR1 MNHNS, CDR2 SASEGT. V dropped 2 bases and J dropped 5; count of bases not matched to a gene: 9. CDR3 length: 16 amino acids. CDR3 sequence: CASSEPPGQGFDEQYF. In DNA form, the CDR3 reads TGTGCCAGCAGTGAACCGCCGGGACAGGGGTTTGACGAGCAGTACTTC.

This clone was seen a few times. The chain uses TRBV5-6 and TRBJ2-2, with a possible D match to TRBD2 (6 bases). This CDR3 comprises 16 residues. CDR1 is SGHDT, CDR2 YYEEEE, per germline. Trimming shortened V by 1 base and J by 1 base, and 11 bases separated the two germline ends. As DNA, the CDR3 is TGTGCCAGCAGCTTGCGTCGAGCGGGGAACACCGGGGAGCTGTTTTTT. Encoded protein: CASSLRRAGNTGELFF.

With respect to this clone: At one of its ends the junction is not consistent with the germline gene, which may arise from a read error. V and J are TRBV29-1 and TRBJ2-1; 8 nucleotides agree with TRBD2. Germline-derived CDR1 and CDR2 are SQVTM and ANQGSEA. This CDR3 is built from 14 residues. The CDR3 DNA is TGCAGCGTTCCCCCGGGGGGGTCCTATAATGAGCAGTTCTTC. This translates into CSVPPGGSYNEQFF.

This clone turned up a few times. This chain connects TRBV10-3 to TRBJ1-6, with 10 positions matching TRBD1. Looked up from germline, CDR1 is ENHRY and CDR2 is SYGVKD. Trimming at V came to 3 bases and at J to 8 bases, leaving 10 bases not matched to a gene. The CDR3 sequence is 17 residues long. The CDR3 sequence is CAISEPTGGLEDSPLHF. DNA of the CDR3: TGTGCCATCAGTGAACCGACAGGGGGCCTCGAGGATTCACCCCTCCACTTT.

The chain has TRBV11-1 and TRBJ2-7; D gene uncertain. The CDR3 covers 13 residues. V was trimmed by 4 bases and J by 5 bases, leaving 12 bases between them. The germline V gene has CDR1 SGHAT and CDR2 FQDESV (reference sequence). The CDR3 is CASSSRRLDEQYF. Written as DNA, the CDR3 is TGTGCCAGCAGCTCCCGGCGGCTTGACGAGCAGTACTTC.

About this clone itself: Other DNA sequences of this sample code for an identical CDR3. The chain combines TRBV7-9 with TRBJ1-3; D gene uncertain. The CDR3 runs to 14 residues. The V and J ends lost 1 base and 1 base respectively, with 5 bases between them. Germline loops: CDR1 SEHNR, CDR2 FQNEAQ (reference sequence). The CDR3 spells CASSLGVSGNTIYF. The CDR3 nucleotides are TGTGCCAGCAGCTTAGGTGTATCTGGAAACACCATATATTTT.

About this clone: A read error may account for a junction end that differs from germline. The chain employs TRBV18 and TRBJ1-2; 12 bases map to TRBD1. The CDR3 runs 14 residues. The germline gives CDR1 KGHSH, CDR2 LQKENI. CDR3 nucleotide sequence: TGTGCCAGCTCCTCCGGGACAGGGGGCCAACCCCATAACTTC. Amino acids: CASSSGTGGQPHNF.

The CDR3 nucleotides read TGCGCCAGCAGCCAAGATTCAGGGGGCGAGCAGCCCCAGCATTTT. Translated, it gives CASSQDSGGEQPQHF. This sequence joins TRBV4-3 and TRBJ1-5, with TRBD1 matching over 8 bases. Germline lookup yields CDR1 LGHNA and CDR2 YSLEER. The CDR3 length is 15 residues. The V segment lost 0 bases and the J segment 7 bases; nucleotides outside the gene matches: 5.

CDR3 sequence: CATSTSRDNTYEQYF. CDR3 nucleotides: TGTGCCACCTCAACAAGTCGGGACAATACCTACGAGCAGTACTTC. The chain is built from TRBV10-3 and TRBJ2-7; D perhaps matches TRBD1 (6 bases). The CDR3 consists of 15 residues. From germline, CDR1 is ENHRY and CDR2 SYGVKD. V gave up 10 bases and J gave up 2 bases, with 21 bases separating them.

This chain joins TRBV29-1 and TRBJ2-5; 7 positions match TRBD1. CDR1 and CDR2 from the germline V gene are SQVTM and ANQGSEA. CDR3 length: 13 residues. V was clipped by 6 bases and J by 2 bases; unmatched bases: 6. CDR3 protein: CSVAQGVQETQYF. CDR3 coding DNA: TGCAGCGTCGCCCAGGGGGTTCAAGAGACCCAGTACTTC.

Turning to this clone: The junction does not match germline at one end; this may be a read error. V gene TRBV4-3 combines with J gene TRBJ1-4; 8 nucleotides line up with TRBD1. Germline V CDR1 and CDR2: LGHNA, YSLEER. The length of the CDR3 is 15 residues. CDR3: CASSQGHSVGDRFVF. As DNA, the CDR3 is TGCGCCAGCAGCCAAGGTCACTCAGTGGGGGACAGGTTTGTTTTT.

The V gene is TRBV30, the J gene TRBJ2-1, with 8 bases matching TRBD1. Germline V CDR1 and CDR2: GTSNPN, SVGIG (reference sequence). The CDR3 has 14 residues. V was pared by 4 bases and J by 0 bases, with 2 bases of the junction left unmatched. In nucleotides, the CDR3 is TGTGCCTGGAACACAGGGGGCTCCTACAATGAGCAGTTCTTC. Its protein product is CAWNTGGSYNEQFF.

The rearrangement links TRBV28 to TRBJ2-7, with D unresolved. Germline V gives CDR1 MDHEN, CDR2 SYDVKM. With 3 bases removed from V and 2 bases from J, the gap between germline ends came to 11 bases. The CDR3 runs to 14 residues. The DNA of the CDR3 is TGTGCCAGCAGTTTGGCCCTTCCCACCTACGAGCAGTACTTC. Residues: CASSLALPTYEQYF. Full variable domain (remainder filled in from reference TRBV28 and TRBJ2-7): DVKVTQSSRYLVKRTGEKVFLECVQDMDHENMFWYRQDPGLGLRLIYFSYDVKMKEKGDIPEGYSVSREKKERFSLILESASTNQTSMYLCASSLALPTYEQYFGPGTRLTVT.

For the CDR3, the DNA is TGCGCCAGCAGCTTAACGGGGGGAAGGGAGACCCAGTACTTC. Amino acid sequence: CASSLTGGRETQYF. V and J are TRBV5-1 and TRBJ2-5; TRBD2 aligns across 7 bases. CDR1 is SGHRS, CDR2 YFSETQ, per germline. This CDR3 is built from 14 residues. The V segment lost 2 bases and the J segment 5 bases; nucleotides outside the gene matches: 6.

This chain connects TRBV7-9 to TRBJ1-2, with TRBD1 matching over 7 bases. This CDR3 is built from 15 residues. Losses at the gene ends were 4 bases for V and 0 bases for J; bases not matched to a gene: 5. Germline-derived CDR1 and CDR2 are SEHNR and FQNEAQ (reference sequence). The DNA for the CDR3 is TGTGCCAGCAGCTCCTGGACAGGTTCTAACTATGGCTACACCTTC. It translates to CASSSWTGSNYGYTF.

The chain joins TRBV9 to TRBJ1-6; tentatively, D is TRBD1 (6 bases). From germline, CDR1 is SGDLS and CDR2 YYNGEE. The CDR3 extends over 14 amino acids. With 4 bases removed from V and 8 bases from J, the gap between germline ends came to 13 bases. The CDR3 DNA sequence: TGTGCCAGCAGCCCCGACAGGACCGATTCACCCCTCCACTTT. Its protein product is CASSPDRTDSPLHF.

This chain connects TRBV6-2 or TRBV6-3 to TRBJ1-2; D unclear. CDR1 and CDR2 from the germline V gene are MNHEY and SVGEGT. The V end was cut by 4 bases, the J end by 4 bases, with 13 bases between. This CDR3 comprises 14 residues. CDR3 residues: CASSSRRSGYGYTF. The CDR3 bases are TGTGCCAGCAGTTCCAGGCGTAGTGGCTATGGCTACACCTTC.

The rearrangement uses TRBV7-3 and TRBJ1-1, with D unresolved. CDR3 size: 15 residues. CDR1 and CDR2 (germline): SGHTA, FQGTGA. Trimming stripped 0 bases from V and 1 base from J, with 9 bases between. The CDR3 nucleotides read TGTGCCAGCAGCTTAACGCAGATTCCGAACACTGAAGCTTTCTTT. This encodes CASSLTQIPNTEAFF.

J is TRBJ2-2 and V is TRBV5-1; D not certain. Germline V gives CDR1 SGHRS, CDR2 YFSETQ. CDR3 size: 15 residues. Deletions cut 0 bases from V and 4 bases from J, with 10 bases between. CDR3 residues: CASSLGSSRTGELFF. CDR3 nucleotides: TGCGCCAGCAGCTTGGGGTCTAGTCGCACCGGGGAGCTGTTTTTT. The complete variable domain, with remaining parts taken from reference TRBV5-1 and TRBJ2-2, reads KAGVTQTPRYLIKTRGQQVTLSCSPISGHRSVSWYQQTPGQGLQFLFEYFSETQRNKGNFPGRFSGRQFSNSRSEMNVSTLELGDSALYLCASSLGSSRTGELFFGEGSRLTVL.

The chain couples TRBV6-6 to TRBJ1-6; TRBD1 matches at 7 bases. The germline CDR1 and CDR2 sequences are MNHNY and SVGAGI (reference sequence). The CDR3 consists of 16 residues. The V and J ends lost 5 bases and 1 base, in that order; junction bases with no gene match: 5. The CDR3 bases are TGTGCCAGCAGTACAGGGGATAGATCCTATAATTCACCCCTCCACTTT. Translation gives CASSTGDRSYNSPLHF.

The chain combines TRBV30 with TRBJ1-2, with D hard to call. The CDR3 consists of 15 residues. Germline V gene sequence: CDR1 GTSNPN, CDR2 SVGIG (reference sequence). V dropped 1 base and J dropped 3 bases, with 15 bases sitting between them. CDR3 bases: TGTGCCTGGAGTGATCAACTGAATTTCTACTATGGCTACACCTTC. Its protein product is CAWSDQLNFYYGYTF.

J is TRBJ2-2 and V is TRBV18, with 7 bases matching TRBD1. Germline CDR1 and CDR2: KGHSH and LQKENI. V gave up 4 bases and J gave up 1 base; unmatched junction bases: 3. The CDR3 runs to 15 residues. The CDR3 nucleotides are TGTGCCAGCTCACTCCGGACAGGGAACACCGGGGAGCTGTTTTTT. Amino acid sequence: CASSLRTGNTGELFF.

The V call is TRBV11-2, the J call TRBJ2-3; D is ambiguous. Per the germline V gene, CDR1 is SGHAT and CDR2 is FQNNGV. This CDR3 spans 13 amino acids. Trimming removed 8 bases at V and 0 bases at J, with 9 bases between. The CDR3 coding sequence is TGTGCCAGCGTACAGCTTAGCACAGATACGCAGTATTTT. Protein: CASVQLSTDTQYF.

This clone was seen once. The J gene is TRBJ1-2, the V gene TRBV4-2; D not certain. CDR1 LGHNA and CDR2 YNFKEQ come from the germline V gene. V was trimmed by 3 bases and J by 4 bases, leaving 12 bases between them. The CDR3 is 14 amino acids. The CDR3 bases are TGTGCCAGCAGCCATAGACCGACTAGCTATGGCTACACCTTC. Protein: CASSHRPTSYGYTF.

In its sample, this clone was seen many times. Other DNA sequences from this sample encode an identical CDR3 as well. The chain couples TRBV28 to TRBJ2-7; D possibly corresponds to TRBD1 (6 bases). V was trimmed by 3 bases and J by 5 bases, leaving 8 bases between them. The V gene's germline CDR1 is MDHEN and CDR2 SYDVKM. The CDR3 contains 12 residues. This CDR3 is CASSFGGDEQYF. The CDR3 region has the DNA TGTGCCAGCAGTTTTGGGGGCGACGAGCAGTACTTC.